Ten or more counts support the clone carrying this T cell receptor (beta chain). Using its own MiXCR run on the multiplex PCR reads, TCRdb lists one record per CDR3 protein. This table has 200,000 or so distinct CDR3 sequences, 30% to 40% appearing once. This sample stems from a study of breast tumors, draining lymph nodes, adjacent tissues. Trimming removed 6 bases at V and 2 bases at J, with 13 bases between. CDR1 and CDR2 (germline): SGHVS, FNYEAQ. CDR3 length: 15 residues. Breast cancer patients provided tissue from their axillary draining lymph nodes. The receptor's source is a female donor with breast cancer. Some clones in this sample may be carry-over from other donors' samples. This chain connects TRBV7-6 to TRBJ2-2; D unclear. Sequencing input: axillary lymph node tissue. The CDR3 nucleotides read TGTGCCAGCAGGAATGCTAGGGCAAACACCGGGGAGCTGTTTTTT. Encoded protein: CASRNARANTGELFF. Full variable domain (rest looked up from reference TRBV7-6 and TRBJ2-2): GAGVSQSPRYKVTKRGQDVALRCDPISGHVSLYWYRQALGQGPEFLTYFNYEAQQDKSGLPNDRFSAERPEGSISTLTIQRTEQRDSAMYRCASRNARANTGELFFGEGSRLTVL.